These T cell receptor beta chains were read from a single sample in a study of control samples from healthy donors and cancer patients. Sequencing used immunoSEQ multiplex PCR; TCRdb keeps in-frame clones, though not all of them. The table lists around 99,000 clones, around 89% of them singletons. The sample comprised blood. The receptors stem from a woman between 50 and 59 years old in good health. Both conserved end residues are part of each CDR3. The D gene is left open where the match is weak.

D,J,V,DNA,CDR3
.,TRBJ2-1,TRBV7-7,TGTGCCAGCAGCTTAGACGAGTACAATGAGCAGTTCTTC,CASSLDEYNEQFF
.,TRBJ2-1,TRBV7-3,TGTGCCAGCAGCTTGGGCGGGACCGCAGAGCAGTTCTTC,CASSLGGTAEQFF
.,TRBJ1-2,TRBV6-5,TGTGCCAGCAGTTATACCTCGCCGGACCACGTGTATGGCTACACCTTC,CASSYTSPDHVYGYTF
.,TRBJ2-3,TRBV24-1,TGTGCCACCAGCTACACAGATACGCAGTATTTT,CATSYTDTQYF
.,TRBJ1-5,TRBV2,TGTGCCAGCAGTGAAGGACGGAGAACGAGCAATCAGCCCCAGCATTTT,CASSEGRRTSNQPQHF
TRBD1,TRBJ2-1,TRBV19,TGTGCCAGTAGTATGCGACAGGGGCCCAATGAGCAGTTCTTC,CASSMRQGPNEQFF
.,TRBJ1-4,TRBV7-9,TGTGCCAGCAGCTTATCTGATTGGCAGGGCAGGGAAAAACTGTTTTTT,CASSLSDWQGREKLFF
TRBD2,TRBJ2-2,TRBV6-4,TGTGCCAGCAGCCTACTCCCCCCTAGCGGGAGGGATTATCCCGGGGAGCTGTTTTTT,CASSLLPPSGRDYPGELFF
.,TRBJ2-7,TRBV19,TGTGCCAGTAGTCCCCGCCCCTCTCTCTACGAGCAGTACTTC,CASSPRPSLYEQYF
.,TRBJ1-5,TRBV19,TGTGCCAGTAGTGCACCCAATGGCAATCAGCCCCAGCATTTT,CASSAPNGNQPQHF
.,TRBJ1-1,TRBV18,TGTGCCAGCTCTAGGACCGGGAACACTGAAGCTTTCTTT,CASSRTGNTEAFF
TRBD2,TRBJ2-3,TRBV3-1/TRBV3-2,TGTGCCAGCAGCCCTTCCCATAGCGGGGGGGACACAGATACGCAGTATTTT,CASSPSHSGGDTDTQYF
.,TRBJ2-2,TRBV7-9,TGTGCCAGCAGCTCCCCTTGGGCAGGAGACACCGGGGAGCTGTTTTTT,CASSSPWAGDTGELFF
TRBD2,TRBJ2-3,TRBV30,TGTGCCTTTAGTAGGGGCGGGGGGTCAGATACGCAGTATTTT,CAFSRGGGSDTQYF
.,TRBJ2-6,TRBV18,TGTGCCAGCTCACCGAGTGGCAGGGTGGATGGGGCCAACGTCCTGACTTTC,CASSPSGRVDGANVLTF
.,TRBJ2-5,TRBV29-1,TGCAGCGTTTCCTCCTGGACCCTACAAGAGACCCAGTACTTC,CSVSSWTLQETQYF
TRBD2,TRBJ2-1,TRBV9,TGTGCCAGCAGCGTAGCGGGACTAGCGGGGGCCAACTCCTACAATGAGCAGTTCTTC,CASSVAGLAGANSYNEQFF
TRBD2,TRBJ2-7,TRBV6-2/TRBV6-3,TGTGCCAGCAGCCCTTCCTTTATCCCGTCAAGACTAGCGGGGGCGGAGAGCTCCTACGAGCAGTACTTC,CASSPSFIPSRLAGAESSYEQYF
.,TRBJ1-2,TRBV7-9,TGTGCCAGCAGCACGACTCCGGGGGACGGCTACACCTTC,CASSTTPGDGYTF